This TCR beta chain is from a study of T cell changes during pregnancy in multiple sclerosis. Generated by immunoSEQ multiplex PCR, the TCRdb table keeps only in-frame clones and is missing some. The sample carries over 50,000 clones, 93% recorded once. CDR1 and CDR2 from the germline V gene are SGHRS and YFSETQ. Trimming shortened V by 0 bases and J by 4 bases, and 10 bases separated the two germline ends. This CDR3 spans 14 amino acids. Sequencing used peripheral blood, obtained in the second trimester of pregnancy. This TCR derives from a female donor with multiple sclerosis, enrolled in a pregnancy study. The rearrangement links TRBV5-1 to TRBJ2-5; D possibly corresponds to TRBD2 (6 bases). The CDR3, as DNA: TGCGCCAGCAGCTTGGAGGAGGGACGAGAGACCCAGTACTTC. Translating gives CASSLEEGRETQYF. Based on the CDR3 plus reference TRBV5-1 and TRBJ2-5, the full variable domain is KAGVTQTPRYLIKTRGQQVTLSCSPISGHRSVSWYQQTPGQGLQFLFEYFSETQRNKGNFPGRFSGRQFSNSRSEMNVSTLELGDSALYLCASSLEEGRETQYFGPGTRLLVL.